The count of the clone carrying this T cell receptor (beta chain) is one. Looked up from germline, CDR1 is SGDLS and CDR2 is YYNGEE. The V gene lost 2 bases and the J gene lost 3 bases, with 7 bases spanning the gap. There are 13 residues in the CDR3. The assay was immunoSEQ multiplex PCR, and TCRdb's table has in-frame clones only and misses some. The sample lists about 85,000 clones, 94% occurring once. The data belong to a study of technical replicates of blood from a handful of donors. The chain uses TRBV9 and TRBJ2-3, with unresolved D. The sequence derives from a human donor in good health. The sequencing input was T cells isolated from PBMCs. The CDR3 region has the DNA TGTGCCAGCAGCGTCGGAGAGACAGATACGCAGTATTTT. Encoded protein: CASSVGETDTQYF.